A selection of T cell receptor beta chains follows, all from one sample in a study of blood T cell repertoires in COVID-19. Sequenced by immunoSEQ multiplex PCR; TCRdb stores in-frame clones only, minus some. The table shows 150,000 or so clones, with approximately 81% occurring only once. Sequenced: peripheral blood. The receptors stem from a human donor with acute or convalescent COVID-19. The donor label of this sample is uncertain. CDR3s include the opening cysteine and the closing phenylalanine or tryptophan. D genes are given only for firm matches. Where a row states a size, it is once, few, many or the class of an expanded clone; other rows omit it.

cdr3_nt cdr3_aa d_call j_call clone_size v_call
TGTGCCAGCAGCACATATCCGAGCGACAGGGGAAATTCACCCCTCCACTTT CASSTYPSDRGNSPLHF TRBD1 TRBJ1-6 NA TRBV5-5
TGTGCCAGCAGCTCAACCAGGGTATTACAAGCTTTCTTT CASSSTRVLQAFF NA TRBJ1-1 NA TRBV7-2
TGTGCCAGCAGCTTATCCAGGGGTGGCTACACCTTC CASSLSRGGYTF NA TRBJ1-2 few TRBV7-2
TGTGCCAGCAGCCATGACTTGAACACTGAAGCTTTCTTT CASSHDLNTEAFF NA TRBJ1-1 NA TRBV3-1/TRBV3-2
TGTGCCAGCAGTTTACAGGGCATTAATTCACCCCTCCACTTT CASSLQGINSPLHF NA TRBJ1-6 NA TRBV5-6
TGTGCCAGCAGCAAGTTTTCCGGGACTGCGAACACCGGGGAGCTGTTTTTT CASSKFSGTANTGELFF NA TRBJ2-2 NA TRBV2
TGTGCCAGCAGTCCCTCCTTGACAGCAAACACCATATATTTT CASSPSLTANTIYF NA TRBJ1-3 NA TRBV27
TGTGCCACCAGTGACCGCGGGGATACGCAGTATTTT CATSDRGDTQYF NA TRBJ2-3 NA TRBV24-1
TGTGCCAGCAATTATGGGGGGGAATACGAGCAGTACTTC CASNYGGEYEQYF TRBD2 TRBJ2-7 NA TRBV6-6
TGTGCCAGCAGCCAAGATTTAGGCGGGGGGGCCGAGACCCAGTACTTC CASSQDLGGGAETQYF TRBD2 TRBJ2-5 NA TRBV4-2
TGTGCCATCAGTGCCGTCCCGGGACTAGCGGGGGGTAGCACAGATACGCAGTATTTT CAISAVPGLAGGSTDTQYF TRBD2 TRBJ2-3 NA TRBV10-3
TGCAGCGTTGGGGAGGTTCGGACAGGGACTTTCTACGAGCAGTACTTC CSVGEVRTGTFYEQYF TRBD1 TRBJ2-7 once TRBV29-1
TGTGCCAGCAGCTGGGGCGGGGGATCCGATCAGCCCCAGCATTTT CASSWGGGSDQPQHF NA TRBJ1-5 NA TRBV5-4
TGTGCCAGCAGCTTAGCGGGGGGAAATGAGCAGTTCTTC CASSLAGGNEQFF TRBD2 TRBJ2-1 NA TRBV11-2
TGTGCCACCAGCAGGACTAGCGGGGGGGAGACAGATACGCAGTATTTT CATSRTSGGETDTQYF TRBD2 TRBJ2-3 NA TRBV15
TGTGCCAGCACCCCGACGGACAATAATTCACCCCTCCACTTT CASTPTDNNSPLHF NA TRBJ1-6 NA TRBV2
TGTGCCAGCGGACAGGGGAACACTGAAGCTTTCTTT CASGQGNTEAFF TRBD1 TRBJ1-1 NA TRBV6-5
TGTGCCAGTGGGACTTGGTCCGGGGAGACCCAGTACTTC CASGTWSGETQYF NA TRBJ2-5 NA TRBV28
TGTGCCAGTAGTATGGGGGGGACAGGGGACAATGAGCAGTTCTTC CASSMGGTGDNEQFF TRBD1 TRBJ2-1 NA TRBV19
TGTGCCACCAGCCCTGGGGACAGGGGGCGCACCGGGGAGCTGTTTTTT CATSPGDRGRTGELFF TRBD1 TRBJ2-2 NA TRBV24-1
TGTGCCAGCAGTTACTCGAGATGGCAGCCCCAGCATTTT CASSYSRWQPQHF NA TRBJ1-5 NA TRBV6-5
TGTGCCAGCAGCTGGGGACAGGGTGGGGATTCACCCCTCCACTTT CASSWGQGGDSPLHF TRBD1 TRBJ1-6 NA TRBV5-6
TGTGCCAGCAGTGGGACAGGAGATCAGCCCCAGCATTTT CASSGTGDQPQHF TRBD1 TRBJ1-5 NA TRBV9
TGTGCCAGCAGCCGCGGGGGGGTTAACACCGGGGAGCTGTTTTTT CASSRGGVNTGELFF TRBD2 TRBJ2-2 few TRBV11-3
TGTGCCAGCAGTTCCCCCAGGCGGGGCCCTCAGCCCCAGCATTTT CASSSPRRGPQPQHF NA TRBJ1-5 NA TRBV6-2/TRBV6-3
TGTGCCAGCGGAGACCTAGGGGGTTACAATGAGCAGTTCTTC CASGDLGGYNEQFF NA TRBJ2-1 NA TRBV6-5
TGCGCCAGCAGCCAAGATCGGACAGGGGACTCCTACGAGCAGTACTTC CASSQDRTGDSYEQYF TRBD1 TRBJ2-7 NA TRBV4-3
TGCGCCAGCAGCCCCCAGCAGGGATACGAGCAGTACTTC CASSPQQGYEQYF NA TRBJ2-7 NA TRBV5-1
TGTGCCAGCAGTTACTTTGGGACAGGTAGCACAGATACGCAGTATTTT CASSYFGTGSTDTQYF TRBD1 TRBJ2-3 NA TRBV2
TGTGCCAGCACCTCCTCCGACACCGGGGAGCTGTTTTTT CASTSSDTGELFF NA TRBJ2-2 NA TRBV12-3/TRBV12-4
TGTGCCAGCAGCCAAGACACCCGGGGCCCAGGGGGTGAAAAACTGTTTTTT CASSQDTRGPGGEKLFF TRBD1 TRBJ1-4 NA TRBV14
TGTGCCTGGAACCGAAAGGACAGGAGCCGCTACACCTTC CAWNRKDRSRYTF TRBD1 TRBJ1-2 NA TRBV30
TGCGCCAGCAGCCAACCCGGAGGTGGGAACTCTGGGGCCAACGTCCTGACTTTC CASSQPGGGNSGANVLTF NA TRBJ2-6 NA TRBV4-1
TGTGCCAGCAGTGGGACCGCGGCGGGGGAGCAGTACTTC CASSGTAAGEQYF NA TRBJ2-7 NA TRBV2
TGTGCCAGCAGCCAATCCAACAGGGGCGAAGCTTTCTTT CASSQSNRGEAFF TRBD1 TRBJ1-1 NA TRBV3-1/TRBV3-2
TGTGCCACCCAGGGTGAGGTATGGACCGGGGAGCTGTTTTTT CATQGEVWTGELFF NA TRBJ2-2 few TRBV6-5
TGTGCCAGCAGCTTCGGACAGGGGGCGACTGAAGCTTTCTTT CASSFGQGATEAFF TRBD1 TRBJ1-1 NA TRBV9
TGTGCCAGCAGCTCTCTGGGCGCGGGGGAAGAAAAACTGTTTTTT CASSSLGAGEEKLFF NA TRBJ1-4 NA TRBV7-9
TGTGCCAGCAGTGAAGACAGGGTATATGGCTACACCTTC CASSEDRVYGYTF NA TRBJ1-2 NA TRBV2
TGTGCCAGCAGTTTCGTCCGATCCCGACAGGTCAATCAGCCCCAGCATTTT CASSFVRSRQVNQPQHF NA TRBJ1-5 NA TRBV27
TGTGCCAGCAGCTTAGGGCAGGGGGCGGGGTACGAGCAGTACTTC CASSLGQGAGYEQYF TRBD1 TRBJ2-7 NA TRBV7-2
TGTGCCAGTAGTATCCGGCAGGGCCAACTTATTGAAGCTTTCTTT CASSIRQGQLIEAFF NA TRBJ1-1 NA TRBV19
TGCGCCAGCAGCTTGGGCTCAGGTCCCTACGAGCAGTACTTC CASSLGSGPYEQYF NA TRBJ2-7 NA TRBV5-1
TGTGCCAGCAGTAAACAAACTAGGGGGCACTATGGCTACACCTTC CASSKQTRGHYGYTF TRBD1 TRBJ1-2 NA TRBV28
TGTGCCAGCAGCCCGGGGACAGGACCTCTCTATGGCTACACCTTC CASSPGTGPLYGYTF TRBD1 TRBJ1-2 NA TRBV7-2
TGTGCCAGCAGCCAAGCTGGTCTAGCGGTGGTGTCCTACAATGAGCAGTTCTTC CASSQAGLAVVSYNEQFF TRBD2 TRBJ2-1 NA TRBV14
TGTGCCACCAGCAGCCCTAGCGGGCCCCCCAGTGAAAAACTGTTTTTT CATSSPSGPPSEKLFF NA TRBJ1-4 NA TRBV15
TGTGCCAGCTCACCAGAAGGGAGACGGTCCTACAATGAGCAGTTCTTC CASSPEGRRSYNEQFF NA TRBJ2-1 NA TRBV18
TGTGCCAGCAGCTTGAATAAACAACAGTTCTTC CASSLNKQQFF NA TRBJ2-1 once TRBV11-1
TGTGCCAGCAGTTACTCCTTCGGGGACACCATATATTTT CASSYSFGDTIYF NA TRBJ1-3 NA TRBV6-2/TRBV6-3